One and the same sample provided the 6 T cell receptor beta chains below, sequenced in a study of blood T cells in healthy people across ages (dated by TCRdb to the mid-2010s). Library creation used 5' RACE. Data came from an Illumina HiSeq 2500. A second PCR of roughly 6 to 11 cycles was performed with a sample-barcoded 5' primer and a J-beta primer mix. The public sequencing data were trimmed at Q25 with fastp and processed into clonotypes with MiXCR by TCRdb, which kept only in-frame beta chains. Duplicate CDR3 protein sequences are folded into a single record with the most common DNA and genes. For this sample the table gives approximately 580,000 distinct CDR3 sequences, of which less than 25% were detected only once. In total, the top ten clones hold 8.7% of the sample. The data were also submitted as part of a second study, on T cells of mothers and their children.

The sample comprised blood. These receptors were obtained from a boy aged 5 to 17 in good health.

This clonotype was found a few times. J is TRBJ2-7 and V is TRBV7-2, with D possibly being TRBD2 (6 bases). The CDR3 covers 16 residues. Trimming removed 7 bases from V and 0 bases from J, with 19 bases in between. Looked up from germline, CDR1 is SGHTA and CDR2 is FQGNSA. The CDR3 coding sequence is TGTGCCAGCACCCCCTGGGGGGACGCTTTCTCCTACGAGCAGTACTTC. It is translated as CASTPWGDAFSYEQYF.

The chain combines TRBV4-1 with TRBJ2-7; the D call may be TRBD1 or TRBD2 (5 bases each). Germline CDR1 is MGHRA and CDR2 is YSYEKL. The CDR3 consists of 15 residues. V gave up 4 bases and J gave up 2 bases, with 15 bases separating them. CDR3 in DNA: TGCGCCAGCAGCCTTCACCGGGACGGGACCTACGAGCAGTACTTC. Protein: CASSLHRDGTYEQYF.

This clonotype was found a few times. CDR3 in DNA: TGCAGTGCTAGACAACTCGGGACAGGGGATGAAAAACTGTTTTTT. Its protein is CSARQLGTGDEKLFF. The chain is built from TRBV20-1 and TRBJ1-4, with 10 bases lining up with TRBD1. Looked up from germline, CDR1 is DFQATT and CDR2 is SNEGSKA (reference sequence). After removal of 2 bases from V and 6 bases from J, the junction contained 6 bases not matched to a gene. The CDR3 length is 15 residues.

This clonotype was seen more than once but under ten times. V gene TRBV5-1 combines with J gene TRBJ2-3; D uncertain. V lost 2 bases and J lost 2, with 15 bases in between. In germline, CDR1 is SGHRS, CDR2 YFSETQ. The CDR3 consists of 16 residues. The CDR3 region is CASSFLDPQSTDTQYF. CDR3 in DNA: TGCGCCAGCAGCTTCCTGGACCCACAATCCACAGATACGCAGTATTTT.

This clonotype was recorded a few times. The genes are TRBV6-2 or TRBV6-3 and TRBJ2-7; D uncertain. V was pared by 5 bases and J by 7 bases, with 15 bases between. CDR1 is MNHEY, CDR2 SVGEGT, per germline. The CDR3 is made up of 13 amino acids. The CDR3: CASSLTGPSEQYF. CDR3 DNA sequence: TGTGCCAGCAGTCTCACCGGACCTTCGGAGCAGTACTTC.

The chain recombines TRBV4-1 with TRBJ2-1, with 9 positions matching TRBD2. This CDR3 has 15 amino acids. V gave up 1 base and J gave up 5 bases; unmatched junction bases: 3. The germline V gene encodes CDR1 MGHRA and CDR2 YSYEKL. CDR3 coding DNA: TGCGCCAGCAGCCAAGGGGTAGCGGGAGACAATGAGCAGTTCTTC. Its translation: CASSQGVAGDNEQFF.